This TCR beta chain was identified in a study of CD8 T cells in ankylosing spondylitis. Study-wide results and limits: Blood from ankylosing spondylitis patients appeared to carry a characteristic roughly eight-variant TCR beta motif. It was reported that disease-linked clones were significantly enriched in matched ankylosing spondylitis synovial fluid.

V was trimmed by 2 bases and J by 2 bases, leaving 7 bases between them. The CDR3 is 14 amino acids. CDR1 and CDR2 from the germline V gene are MNHNS and SASEGT. By quantitative 5'-RACE with molecular barcodes, the TCR beta libraries were made. Each CDR3 protein gets one entry after TCRdb re-called the 5' RACE reads with MiXCR. Of about 260,000 distinct CDR3 sequences listed, approximately 20% are singletons. This clonotype was recorded a few times. Its antigen is still unknown. Material for sequencing was blood, either unsorted or a sorted T cell fraction (not recorded which). This chain uses TRBV6-1 with TRBJ1-5; D is ambiguous. The receptor's source is a male donor with ankylosing spondylitis or in good health (not recorded which). Here the CDR3 reads CASSERMGNQPQHF. The CDR3 bases are TGTGCCAGCAGTGAAAGGATGGGCAATCAGCCCCAGCATTTT.